A selection of T cell receptor beta chains follows, all from one sample in a study of blood T cell repertoires in COVID-19. Assay: immunoSEQ multiplex PCR; the TCRdb copy retains only in-frame clones and omits some. The data show about 240,000 clones, approximately 85% seen once. Material for sequencing was peripheral blood. These receptors came from a woman in her sixties with active or convalescent COVID-19. The CDR3 runs from the conserved cysteine through the conserved F or W. The order of the fields is J gene, D gene, V gene, clone size, CDR3 DNA, CDR3 protein. The D gene is left open where the match is weak. Not every row has a clone size; where given, it reads once, few, many or a size class.

>TRBJ1-1|NA|TRBV6-5|NA
TGTGCCAGCAGAAGGGACACATCGAACACTGAAGCTTTCTTT
CASRRDTSNTEAFF
>TRBJ1-2|NA|TRBV6-5|NA
TGTGCCAGCAGCAACTCCAGGGGCAACTATGGCTACACCTTC
CASSNSRGNYGYTF
>TRBJ1-6|TRBD1|TRBV18|NA
TGTGCCAGCTCACCAAGGACAGGGAATTATTCACCCCTCCACTTT
CASSPRTGNYSPLHF
>TRBJ2-5|TRBD2|TRBV3-1/TRBV3-2|NA
TGTGCCAGCAGCCCCGGACTAGCGGGGATGGTGACCCAGTACTTC
CASSPGLAGMVTQYF
>TRBJ1-5|NA|TRBV12-5|NA
TGTGCTAGTGCAATGGGGGGGAGAGGGAATCAGCCCCAGCATTTT
CASAMGGRGNQPQHF
>TRBJ1-4|NA|TRBV6-4|few
TGTGCCAGCAGTGACAAACGGACTAATGAAAAACTGTTTTTT
CASSDKRTNEKLFF
>TRBJ2-3|TRBD2|TRBV27|NA
TGTGCCAGCAGTCTAAGGCGTAGGCTAGCGGGGGAGACAGATACGCAGTATTTT
CASSLRRRLAGETDTQYF
>TRBJ1-4|NA|TRBV25-1|NA
TGTGCCAGCAGTCCCTTCGAGGCCCCAACTAATGAAAAACTGTTTTTT
CASSPFEAPTNEKLFF
>TRBJ1-2|NA|TRBV18|NA
TGTGCCAGCTCAGGCGGAGGTAACTATGGCTACACCTTC
CASSGGGNYGYTF
>TRBJ2-3|TRBD2|TRBV9|NA
TGTGCCAGCAGCGTAGCTCCCACTAGCGGGGGCACGCAGTATTTT
CASSVAPTSGGTQYF
>TRBJ2-3|NA|TRBV28|NA
TGTGCCAGCAGCCCGGCTAGACATACGCAGTATTTT
CASSPARHTQYF
>TRBJ2-1|TRBD1|TRBV27|NA
TGTGCCAGCAATTTAGGACAGGCCTCCTACAATGAGCAGTTCTTC
CASNLGQASYNEQFF
>TRBJ1-1|TRBD1|TRBV10-3|NA
TGTGCCATCAGTGCCGGGACAGTCCCGACCACTGAAGCTTTCTTT
CAISAGTVPTTEAFF
>TRBJ1-5|NA|TRBV4-3|NA
TGCGCCAGCAGCTTCTCTATAGGCAATCAGCCCCAGCATTTT
CASSFSIGNQPQHF
>TRBJ2-3|TRBD2|TRBV30|NA
TGTGCCTACGGGACTAGCGGGACAGATACGCAGTATTTT
CAYGTSGTDTQYF
>TRBJ1-1|TRBD1|TRBV7-3|NA
TGTGCCAGCAGCCCTCGGACAGGGGCGATGAACACTGAAGCTTTCTTT
CASSPRTGAMNTEAFF
>TRBJ2-2|NA|TRBV18|once
TGTGCCAGCTCACCACCGGGACAAGTGAACACCGGGGAGCTGTTTTTT
CASSPPGQVNTGELFF
>TRBJ1-2|NA|TRBV30|NA
TGTGCCTGGAGTGTGGCGGGGTCGGTTGTCCGCTACACCTTC
CAWSVAGSVVRYTF
>TRBJ1-1|TRBD1|TRBV30|NA
TGTGCCTTCGACAGGGGCGGGAACACTGAAGCTTTCTTT
CAFDRGGNTEAFF
>TRBJ1-2|TRBD1|TRBV12-3/TRBV12-4|NA
TGTGCCAGCAGTCTCTCAGGGGGCGGCTACACCTTC
CASSLSGGGYTF
>TRBJ1-2|NA|TRBV2|few
TGTGCCAGCAGCGGTAACCAGGGTTACGGCTACACCTTC
CASSGNQGYGYTF
>TRBJ1-2|NA|TRBV7-2|NA
TGTGCCAGCAGCTTAGGCCCAGGGTTTAACTATGGCTACACCTTC
CASSLGPGFNYGYTF
>TRBJ2-1|TRBD2|TRBV5-1|NA
TGCGCCAGCAGCAGACTAGCGGGGGGAAACAATGAGCAGTTCTTC
CASSRLAGGNNEQFF
>TRBJ1-3|TRBD1|TRBV6-1|once
TGTGCCAGCAGTGAATACAACAGGGGTCTCGGCTCTGGAAACACCATATATTTT
CASSEYNRGLGSGNTIYF
>TRBJ1-4|NA|TRBV3-1/TRBV3-2|NA
TGTGCCAGCAGCCAAAGGGGTAATGAAAAACTGTTTTTT
CASSQRGNEKLFF